This T cell receptor beta chain comes out of a study of T cell changes during pregnancy in multiple sclerosis. Some clones are missing from TCRdb's copy, which holds only in-frame ones; the method was immunoSEQ multiplex PCR. The sample has around 130,000 clones, 96% seen once. The CDR3 contains 14 residues. The germline V gene encodes CDR1 MNHNS and CDR2 SASEGT. V lost 6 bases, J lost 6 bases, and 4 bases stayed unmatched. This sequence joins TRBV6-1 and TRBJ2-1; TRBD2 matches at 11 bases. This clonotype originated in a female donor with multiple sclerosis, enrolled in a pregnancy study. Specimen: peripheral blood, collected after pregnancy. CDR3 sequence: CASSQLAGGNEQFF. The CDR3 nucleotides read TGTGCCAGCAGCCAGCTAGCGGGAGGCAATGAGCAGTTCTTC.